The 26 T cell receptor beta chains in this list originate from one sample, sequenced in a study of radiotherapy plus CTLA-4 blockade in lung cancer. TCRdb's table, derived via immunoSEQ multiplex PCR, lists solely in-frame clones and lacks some. Of around 90,000 clones in the sample, approximately 83% were seen once. The starting material was peripheral blood, obtained from a patient treated with radiotherapy plus ipilimumab. Receptors were obtained from a human donor with non-small cell lung cancer that progressed on radiotherapy plus ipilimumab.

The rearrangement joins TRBV6-5 to TRBJ2-1; D perhaps matches TRBD2 (5 bases). From germline, CDR1 is MNHEY and CDR2 SVGAGI. V was pared by 5 bases and J by 4 bases, with 9 bases between. CDR3 length equals 13 residues. CDR3 sequence reads: CASSPLEYNEQFF. DNA for the CDR3: TGTGCCAGCAGTCCACTAGAGTACAATGAGCAGTTCTTC.

The chain uses TRBV5-1 and TRBJ2-1, with 14 bases identical to TRBD2. The ends lost 3 bases at V and 0 bases at J; junction bases unmatched: 5. Germline CDR1 SGHRS, CDR2 YFSETQ. The CDR3 has 18 residues. The CDR3 protein is CASSSRTSGGSSYNEQFF. For the CDR3, the DNA is TGCGCCAGCAGCTCCCGGACTAGCGGGGGGAGCTCCTACAATGAGCAGTTCTTC.

CDR3 loop: CASSVFGSSGANVLTF. As DNA, the CDR3 is TGTGCCAGCAGCGTCTTTGGGAGCTCTGGGGCCAACGTCCTGACTTTC. The chain combines TRBV9 with TRBJ2-6; maybe TRBD2 (5 bases). The V gene lost 2 bases and the J gene lost 0 bases, with 9 bases spanning the gap. The CDR3 loop spans 16 amino acids. CDR1 is SGDLS, CDR2 YYNGEE, per germline. The full variable domain, its missing parts supplied by reference TRBV9 and TRBJ2-6, is DSGVTQTPKHLITATGQRVTLRCSPRSGDLSVYWYQQSLDQGLQFLIQYYNGEERAKGNILERFSAQQFPDLHSELNLSSLELGDSALYFCASSVFGSSGANVLTFGAGSRLTVL.

J is TRBJ2-5 and V is TRBV15; D could derive from TRBD1 or TRBD2 (6 bases each). The CDR3 is made up of 15 amino acids. Germline-derived CDR1 and CDR2 are LNHNV and YYDKDF (reference sequence). Trimming took 1 base from V and 5 from J, leaving 14 bases between them. The CDR3 spells CATSRGRERGETQYF. In nucleotides, the CDR3 is TGTGCCACCAGCAGAGGGCGGGAAAGGGGGGAGACCCAGTACTTC.

This chain links TRBV27 with TRBJ2-3; D is possibly TRBD1 (7 bases). Deletions cut 7 bases from V and 5 bases from J, with 16 bases between. The CDR3 covers 14 residues. CDR1 is MNHEY and CDR2 is SMNVEV in the germline V gene (reference sequence). CDR3 protein: CASIRGGGEDTQYF. As DNA, the CDR3 is TGTGCCAGCATCAGAGGGGGCGGGGAAGATACGCAGTATTTT.

The rearrangement links TRBV19 to TRBJ1-4, with no clear D. V shed 5 bases and J shed 6 bases, with 22 bases lying between them. The CDR3 extends over 17 amino acids. From germline, CDR1 is LNHDA and CDR2 SQIVND (reference sequence). Here the CDR3 DNA reads TGTGCCAGTAGTTACCCTTCCCTGCCGGGTCCCTATGAAAAACTGTTTTTT. This gives the protein CASSYPSLPGPYEKLFF.

The chain uses TRBV28 and TRBJ2-5; a possible D gene is TRBD2 (7 bases). Germline lookup yields CDR1 MDHEN and CDR2 SYDVKM. The CDR3 consists of 15 residues. Trimming pared 2 bases from V and 2 bases from J, leaving 12 bases between. The CDR3 spells CASSLTGRGQETQYF. CDR3 coding DNA: TGTGCCAGCAGTTTAACAGGGCGGGGGCAAGAGACCCAGTACTTC.

The CDR3 reads CASSEGQGPSSGNTIYF. The CDR3 DNA follows: TGCGCCAGCAGCGAGGGACAGGGCCCGAGCTCTGGAAACACCATATATTTT. The rearrangement links TRBV5-1 to TRBJ1-3, with 9 positions matching TRBD1. This CDR3 has 17 amino acids. V dropped 4 bases and J dropped 0; count of bases not matched to a gene: 8. CDR1 SGHRS and CDR2 YFSETQ come from the germline V gene.

The chain carries TRBV18 and TRBJ2-1; 9 positions agree with TRBD2. The CDR3 length is 14 residues. CDR1 and CDR2 (germline): KGHSH, LQKENI. J gave up 2 bases and V 4 bases, and 0 bases lay outside the gene matches. The CDR3 here is CASSRGRAYNEQFF. CDR3 coding DNA: TGTGCCAGCTCACGCGGGAGGGCCTACAATGAGCAGTTCTTC.

The chain employs TRBV7-3 and TRBJ1-5, with D unclear. Trimming shortened V by 7 bases and J by 0 bases, and 13 bases separated the two germline ends. Germline V gives CDR1 SGHTA, CDR2 FQGTGA. CDR3 length equals 15 residues. The CDR3 DNA is TGTGCCAGCACCCCGGACGGGTATAGCAATCAGCCCCAGCATTTT. Its protein is CASTPDGYSNQPQHF.

The chain has TRBV30 and TRBJ1-5; D is ambiguous. Germline CDR1 reads GTSNPN; CDR2 reads SVGIG (reference sequence). The CDR3 is 14 residues long. V was clipped by 2 bases and J by 5 bases, with 13 bases between them. The CDR3 nucleotides read TGTGCCTGGAGTTTCCCGGGGAGGGATCAGCCCCAGCATTTT. This sequence encodes CAWSFPGRDQPQHF.

The V gene is TRBV11-2, the J gene TRBJ2-1, with D hard to call. Trimming took 5 bases from V and 10 from J, leaving 9 bases between them. The CDR3 covers 11 residues. CDR1 and CDR2 from the germline V gene are SGHAT and FQNNGV. The CDR3 protein is CASSPGGEQFF. For the CDR3, the DNA is TGTGCCAGCAGCCCAGGTGGGGAGCAGTTCTTC.

The rearrangement joins TRBV27 to TRBJ2-2; D might be TRBD1 (6 bases). V was pared by 2 bases and J by 5 bases, with 12 bases between. The CDR3 is 15 residues long. Per the germline V gene, CDR1 is MNHEY and CDR2 is SMNVEV (reference sequence). The CDR3 nucleotides are TGTGCCAGCAGTTTAGGGGGACACCCTACCGGGGAGCTGTTTTTT. Translating it yields CASSLGGHPTGELFF.

This rearrangement joins TRBV28 to TRBJ2-7, with D hard to call. The germline V gene encodes CDR1 MDHEN and CDR2 SYDVKM. V shed 7 bases and J shed 0 bases, with 13 bases lying between them. This CDR3 has 14 residues. The DNA for the CDR3 is TGTGCCAGCAATCGGGTCCCGGGCTCCTACGAGCAGTACTTC. The encoded protein is CASNRVPGSYEQYF. Full variable domain (rest looked up from reference TRBV28 and TRBJ2-7): DVKVTQSSRYLVKRTGEKVFLECVQDMDHENMFWYRQDPGLGLRLIYFSYDVKMKEKGDIPEGYSVSREKKERFSLILESASTNQTSMYLCASNRVPGSYEQYFGPGTRLTVT.

The V gene is TRBV7-9, the J gene TRBJ1-4; unclear D gene. Germline CDR1 and CDR2: SEHNR and FQNEAQ (reference sequence). The ends were cut back, 5 bases at V and 2 bases at J, with 9 bases in the middle. The CDR3 is made up of 14 amino acids. The CDR3 sequence: CASSVDRTNEKLFF. In DNA, the CDR3 is TGTGCCAGCAGCGTGGACCGGACTAATGAAAAACTGTTTTTT. Looking up the rest from reference TRBV7-9 and TRBJ1-4 gives the full variable domain: DTGVSQNPRHKITKRGQNVTFRCDPISEHNRLYWYRQTLGQGPEFLTYFQNEAQLEKSRLLSDRFSAERPKGSFSTLEIQRTEQGDSAMYLCASSVDRTNEKLFFGSGTQLSVL.

The V call is TRBV7-9, the J call TRBJ1-3, with D tentatively TRBD1 (5 bases). Looked up from germline, CDR1 is SEHNR and CDR2 is FQNEAQ (reference sequence). Trimming removed 8 bases from V and 3 bases from J, with 14 bases in between. The CDR3 runs 14 residues. The CDR3 is CASAHGGGGNTIYF. The CDR3 coding sequence is TGTGCCAGCGCCCATGGGGGAGGTGGAAACACCATATATTTT.

V usage is TRBV5-1 and J usage is TRBJ2-3, with D unclear. This CDR3 spans 14 amino acids. The germline V gene encodes CDR1 SGHRS and CDR2 YFSETQ. Deletions cut 2 bases from V and 1 base from J, with 8 bases between. CDR3 amino acids: CASSFDRGTDTQYF. DNA for the CDR3: TGCGCCAGCAGCTTTGACCGGGGCACAGATACGCAGTATTTT.

The genes are TRBV12-5 and TRBJ2-7; tentative D call: TRBD2 (6 bases). CDR3 length: 14 amino acids. The germline gives CDR1 LGHNT, CDR2 FRNRAP. V lost 4 bases and J lost 5, with 15 bases in between. Here the CDR3 reads CASGSIGRLNEQYF. The CDR3 DNA reads TGTGCTAGTGGTTCCATAGGGAGGCTCAACGAGCAGTACTTC.

The rearrangement links TRBV25-1 to TRBJ2-1; D is ambiguous. CDR1 is MGHDK and CDR2 is SYGVNS in the germline V gene. Deletions cut 1 base from V and 8 bases from J, with 3 bases between. This CDR3 region has 11 residues. The CDR3 sequence: CASSELYEQFF. The CDR3 DNA is TGTGCCAGCAGTGAATTGTATGAGCAGTTCTTC.

This sequence joins TRBV27 and TRBJ2-3, with D unresolved. The CDR3 loop spans 13 amino acids. Germline V gives CDR1 MNHEY, CDR2 SMNVEV (reference sequence). Trimming left V 3 bases short and J 0 bases short, with 4 bases between. The CDR3 DNA is TGTGCCAGCAGTTTCCGAAGCACAGATACGCAGTATTTT. Translating gives CASSFRSTDTQYF.

V usage is TRBV27 and J usage is TRBJ1-2; no firm D call. The CDR3 extends over 11 amino acids. Trimming removed 6 bases at V and 5 bases at J, with 7 bases between. CDR1 and CDR2 from the germline V gene are MNHEY and SMNVEV (reference sequence). The CDR3: CASRDVYGYTF. The DNA for the CDR3 is TGTGCCAGCAGAGACGTTTATGGCTACACCTTC.

This sequence joins TRBV18 and TRBJ2-3; D call uncertain. V shed 3 bases and J shed 7 bases, with 20 bases lying between them. CDR3 length: 16 residues. Germline loops: CDR1 KGHSH, CDR2 LQKENI. The CDR3 DNA is TGTGCCAGCTCACCGGGTCAAAACCCCTTCGGGTATACGCAGTATTTT. Encoded protein: CASSPGQNPFGYTQYF.

This sequence joins TRBV30 and TRBJ2-1; D remains unclear. This CDR3 has 11 amino acids. Germline CDR1 GTSNPN, CDR2 SVGIG (reference sequence). V lost 3 bases and J lost 9, with 9 bases in between. The CDR3 nucleotides are TGTGCCTGGAGGGCTACAATTGAGCAGTTCTTC. This codes for CAWRATIEQFF.

V usage is TRBV4-1 and J usage is TRBJ2-5, with unresolved D. The germline V gene has CDR1 MGHRA and CDR2 YSYEKL. Trimming pared 1 base from V and 5 bases from J, leaving 5 bases between. This CDR3 is 12 amino acids long. The CDR3 loop is CASSQVRETQYF. CDR3 nucleotide sequence: TGCGCCAGCAGCCAAGTGAGGGAGACCCAGTACTTC.

This clone was seen only once. The chain joins TRBV5-1 to TRBJ1-2; D gene ambiguous. CDR3 length: 13 amino acids. The germline V gene has CDR1 SGHRS and CDR2 YFSETQ. Trimming stripped 2 bases from V and 6 bases from J, with 11 bases between. CDR3 DNA: TGCGCCAGCAGCTTTTATCATATGGATGGCTACACCTTC. This gives the protein CASSFYHMDGYTF.

For this clone: Additional DNA sequences in this sample encode the identical CDR3. This chain links TRBV7-2 with TRBJ1-1; possible D gene TRBD1, 5 bases. Germline CDR1 and CDR2: SGHTA and FQGNSA. The V end lost 3 bases, the J end lost 0 bases, and 8 bases lay between the germline ends. The CDR3 contains 14 residues. This chain's CDR3 is CASSFGTVNTEAFF. The CDR3 DNA reads TGTGCCAGCAGCTTCGGGACTGTGAACACTGAAGCTTTCTTT. Full variable domain (missing parts from reference TRBV7-2 and TRBJ1-1): GAGVSQSPSNKVTEKGKDVELRCDPISGHTALYWYRQSLGQGLEFLIYFQGNSAPDKSGLPSDRFSAERTGGSVSTLTIQRTQQEDSAVYLCASSFGTVNTEAFFGQGTRLTVV.